These 17 T cell receptor beta chains were sequenced from one sample in a study of blood T cell repertoires in COVID-19. Data came from immunoSEQ multiplex PCR; TCRdb stores just in-frame clones and leaves some out. This table holds around 300,000 clones, over 75% found once. What was sequenced was peripheral blood. The receptors originated from a man aged 18 to 29 with active or convalescent COVID-19.

The V gene is TRBV6-5, the J gene TRBJ1-5; D remains unclear. From germline, CDR1 is MNHEY and CDR2 SVGAGI. V was shortened by 0 bases and J by 2 bases, with 8 bases between the two germline ends. The CDR3 has 15 amino acids. CDR3 sequence (DNA): TGTGCCAGCAGTTACTCGGCCGGAGGCAATCAGCCCCAGCATTTT. Protein: CASSYSAGGNQPQHF.

The chain combines TRBV11-2 with TRBJ2-3, with D possibly being TRBD2 (7 bases). V lost 5 bases and J lost 0, with 21 bases in between. This CDR3 contains 18 residues. Germline loops: CDR1 SGHAT, CDR2 FQNNGV. The CDR3: CASSGGGYRDLSTDTQYF. The DNA of the CDR3 is TGTGCCAGCAGCGGGGGGGGCTACCGGGACTTGAGCACAGATACGCAGTATTTT. The whole variable domain, filled in from reference TRBV11-2 and TRBJ2-3, reads EAGVAQSPRYKIIEKRQSVAFWCNPISGHATLYWYQQILGQGPKLLIQFQNNGVVDDSQLPKDRFSAERLKGVDSTLKIQPAKLEDSAVYLCASSGGGYRDLSTDTQYFGPGTRLTVL.

The chain carries TRBV7-2 and TRBJ2-1; 8 positions agree with TRBD2. V dropped 4 bases and J dropped 2; count of bases not matched to a gene: 10. The CDR3 spans 17 residues. Germline CDR1 SGHTA, CDR2 FQGNSA. CDR3 protein: CASSSRSGGITYNEQFF. The CDR3 bases are TGTGCCAGCAGCTCCCGGAGCGGGGGCATAACCTACAATGAGCAGTTCTTC.

The V and J genes are TRBV4-3 and TRBJ2-7; 8 nucleotides agree with TRBD1. Trimming at V came to 1 base and at J to 2 bases, leaving 4 bases not matched to a gene. Germline loops: CDR1 LGHNA, CDR2 YSLEER. This CDR3 has 15 residues. The CDR3, as DNA: TGCGCCAGCAGCCAAGCCGGGACAGGACCCTACGAGCAGTACTTC. Translating gives CASSQAGTGPYEQYF.

This chain connects TRBV19 to TRBJ2-2; 8 bases are a match to TRBD1. The CDR3 spans 14 residues. Germline assignment: CDR1 LNHDA and CDR2 SQIVND (reference sequence). After removal of 4 bases from V and 4 bases from J, the junction contained 2 bases not matched to a gene. In DNA form, the CDR3 reads TGTGCCAGTAGTACGACAGGGGCCACCGGGGAGCTGTTTTTT. Translation: CASSTTGATGELFF.

The chain uses TRBV9 and TRBJ1-4; the match to TRBD1 covers 9 bases. Germline V lookup: CDR1 SGDLS, CDR2 YYNGEE. Unmatched junction bases numbered 8, after V lost 4 bases and J lost 7 bases. The CDR3 is 15 amino acids. The chain's CDR3 is CASSPGTGRLEKLFF. The CDR3 nucleotides read TGTGCCAGCAGCCCCGGGACAGGGAGGCTTGAAAAACTGTTTTTT.

The rearrangement joins TRBV7-8 to TRBJ1-5; 7 nucleotides match TRBD1. The V gene end was trimmed by 10 bases and the J gene end by 6 bases; junction bases not matched to a gene: 15. This CDR3 comprises 15 residues. From germline, CDR1 is SGHVS and CDR2 FQNEAQ. The CDR3 loop is CATRTGNSVGQPQHF. CDR3 DNA: TGTGCCACCAGGACAGGCAACTCCGTGGGTCAGCCCCAGCATTTT. Using reference TRBV7-8 and TRBJ1-5 for the parts outside the CDR3, the full variable domain is GAGVSQSPRYKVAKRGQDVALRCDPISGHVSLFWYQQALGQGPEFLTYFQNEAQLDKSGLPSDRFFAERPEGSVSTLKIQRTQQEDSAVYLCATRTGNSVGQPQHFGDGTRLSIL.

This clone was seen only once. The chain employs TRBV7-9 and TRBJ1-1; D call uncertain. The CDR3 extends over 12 amino acids. Trimming removed 6 bases at V and 4 bases at J, with 9 bases between. CDR1 is SEHNR and CDR2 is FQNEAQ in the germline V gene (reference sequence). The CDR3 loop is CASSPGTTEAFF. In DNA form, the CDR3 reads TGTGCCAGCAGTCCGGGAACCACTGAAGCTTTCTTT. Variable domain in full (rest from reference TRBV7-9 and TRBJ1-1): DTGVSQNPRHKITKRGQNVTFRCDPISEHNRLYWYRQTLGQGPEFLTYFQNEAQLEKSRLLSDRFSAERPKGSFSTLEIQRTEQGDSAMYLCASSPGTTEAFFGQGTRLTVV.

The chain carries TRBV7-9 and TRBJ1-1; D call uncertain. Germline V gene sequence: CDR1 SEHNR, CDR2 FQNEAQ (reference sequence). The CDR3 runs 11 residues. The V gene lost 5 bases and the J gene lost 11 bases, with 12 bases spanning the gap. This CDR3 reads CASSPGYGAFF. CDR3 DNA sequence: TGTGCCAGCAGCCCAGGCTATGGCGCTTTCTTT. Using reference TRBV7-9 and TRBJ1-1 for the parts outside the CDR3, the full variable domain is DTGVSQNPRHKITKRGQNVTFRCDPISEHNRLYWYRQTLGQGPEFLTYFQNEAQLEKSRLLSDRFSAERPKGSFSTLEIQRTEQGDSAMYLCASSPGYGAFFGQGTRLTVV.

The V call is TRBV6-2 or TRBV6-3, the J call TRBJ1-2, with D hard to call. The length of the CDR3 is 16 residues. V shed 1 base and J shed 0 bases, with 12 bases lying between them. The germline V gene has CDR1 MNHEY and CDR2 SVGEGT. CDR3 coding DNA: TGTGCCAGCAGTTACTACAGAAAATACTCTAACTATGGCTACACCTTC. Amino acid sequence: CASSYYRKYSNYGYTF.

J is TRBJ2-1 and V is TRBV10-3; 10 bases map to TRBD2. Germline V gene data show CDR1 as ENHRY and CDR2 as SYGVKD. V was pared by 4 bases and J by 7 bases, with 13 bases of the junction left unmatched. This CDR3 contains 17 residues. CDR3 coding DNA: TGTGCCATCAGTGGGTCACCAACTGTAGCGGGGGGTAATGAGCAGTTCTTC. It codes for CAISGSPTVAGGNEQFF.

The chain couples TRBV27 to TRBJ1-5; D might be TRBD1 (5 bases). The CDR3 length is 15 residues. Per the germline V gene, CDR1 is MNHEY and CDR2 is SMNVEV (reference sequence). Trimming cost V 7 bases and J 4 bases, with 17 bases left between them. CDR3 loop: CASTPKGQGNQPQHF. The CDR3 DNA is TGTGCCAGCACCCCCAAGGGGCAGGGTAATCAGCCCCAGCATTTT.

The V gene is TRBV6-5, the J gene TRBJ1-3, with 7 bases lining up with TRBD1. The CDR3 contains 15 residues. Germline assignment: CDR1 MNHEY and CDR2 SVGAGI. Unmatched junction bases numbered 3, after V lost 1 base and J lost 3 bases. The CDR3 DNA reads as TGTGCCAGCAGTTACTTGGCAGGGGGTGGAAACACCATATATTTT. It specifies CASSYLAGGGNTIYF.

J is TRBJ2-1 and V is TRBV14, with D tentatively TRBD2 (7 bases). There are 19 residues in the CDR3. With 2 bases removed from V and 0 bases from J, the gap between germline ends came to 20 bases. Germline CDR1 is SGHDN and CDR2 is FVKESK. As DNA, the CDR3 is TGTGCCAGCAGCCAACCTCCCAGGGGCTGGGGGGGCTCCTACAATGAGCAGTTCTTC. Translation gives CASSQPPRGWGGSYNEQFF.

As for this clone: Different DNA sequences within this sample yield the same CDR3. This chain joins TRBV20-1 and TRBJ1-3; D unclear. The CDR3 sequence is 11 residues long. Looked up from germline, CDR1 is DFQATT and CDR2 is SNEGSKA (reference sequence). V lost 3 bases and J lost 4, with 4 bases in between. Here the CDR3 DNA reads TGCAGTGCTAGCCTGGGAAACACCATATATTTT. It encodes CSASLGNTIYF.

J is TRBJ1-2 and V is TRBV11-2; TRBD1 might be the D (5 bases). CDR1 is SGHAT and CDR2 is FQNNGV in the germline V gene. The CDR3 runs to 15 residues. The V end lost 5 bases, the J end lost 8 bases, and 21 bases lay between the germline ends. CDR3 sequence: CASSQIFSGVPGYTF. The CDR3 nucleotides are TGTGCCAGCAGCCAAATTTTTTCGGGGGTCCCCGGCTACACCTTC.

The chain carries TRBV19 and TRBJ1-4; D not certain. This CDR3 is built from 13 residues. Trimming left V 1 base short and J 6 bases short, with 6 bases between. CDR1 and CDR2 from the germline V gene are LNHDA and SQIVND (reference sequence). CDR3 in amino acids: CASSIGAHEKLFF. CDR3 in DNA: TGTGCCAGTAGTATAGGAGCACATGAAAAACTGTTTTTT.